The 4 T cell receptor beta chains below were found in one sample sequenced in a study. TCRdb recomputed calls from the 5' RACE reads with MiXCR, one row per CDR3 protein. Among approximately 37,000 distinct CDR3 sequences listed, 15% to 20% were seen once. The specimen sequenced was naive CD4+ T cells sorted from a lymph node. Described subset: naive CD4+ T cells, CD4+CD45RA+CD25-. All receptors derive from a female donor with breast cancer.

The V call is TRBV11-1, the J call TRBJ2-1, with 12 bases lining up with TRBD1. Germline V lookup: CDR1 SGHAT, CDR2 FQDESV (reference sequence). V gave up 6 bases and J gave up 8 bases; unmatched junction bases: 11. This CDR3 region has 16 residues. The DNA of the CDR3 is TGTGCCAGCAGTTCATCACCGGGACAGGGGGCGGATGAGCAGTTCTTC. It is translated as CASSSSPGQGADEQFF.

This clonotype was seen more than once but under ten times. V gene TRBV27 combines with J gene TRBJ1-1; D is possibly TRBD1 (5 bases). V was clipped by 4 bases and J by 4 bases, with 13 bases between them. The CDR3 sequence is 14 residues long. The germline V gene encodes CDR1 MNHEY and CDR2 SMNVEV (reference sequence). CDR3: CASSSPGSFTEAFF. The DNA for the CDR3 is TGTGCCAGCAGTTCGCCAGGGTCTTTCACTGAAGCTTTCTTT.

The genes are TRBV5-1 and TRBJ2-7; possible D gene TRBD1, 6 bases. The CDR3 runs to 15 residues. Germline assignment: CDR1 SGHRS and CDR2 YFSETQ. The V and J ends lost 4 bases and 2 bases respectively, with 16 bases between them. CDR3 in DNA: TGCGCCAGCAGCCAGTGGACAGAAGGGACCTACGAGCAGTACTTC. It encodes CASSQWTEGTYEQYF.

This clonotype has more than one count but fewer than ten. The chain employs TRBV7-8 and TRBJ1-3, with D unresolved. Germline V CDR1 and CDR2: SGHVS, FQNEAQ. V was cut by 0 bases and J by 4 bases, with 1 base left in between. The CDR3 totals 12 residues. The CDR3 DNA is TGTGCCAGCAGCTTAGCGGGAAACACCATATATTTT. Its translation is CASSLAGNTIYF.